This T cell receptor (beta chain) was recovered during a study of beta chain features in type 1 diabetes. There was one heparinised blood draw per donor, averaging roughly 110 mL. Reverse transcribing all isolated RNA meant expressed TCRB transcripts were sequenced. Using immunoSEQ multiplex PCR, the repertoire was profiled, and TCRdb retains in-frame clones only, with some absent. The table lists 95,000 to 150,000 clones, around 17% of them singletons, with 2% to 2.5% in the top ten. This CDR3 is built from 14 residues. Germline CDR1 and CDR2: SGDLS and YYNGEE. V was clipped by 4 bases and J by 8 bases, with 18 bases between them. Ten or more counts support this clone. Its antigen is unknown. Study results and limitations: Significant though moderate, a shortening of TCRB CDR3s appeared in all four CD4+ subsets of Type 1 diabetes patients.

This sequence joins TRBV9 and TRBJ1-1; D is ambiguous. The sample taken for sequencing was central memory CD4+ T cells from blood. The TCR originated in a man aged 30 to 39 with type 1 diabetes. In DNA, the CDR3 is TGTGCCAGCAGCCTTAACCGACACCCAGGAGAAGCTTTCTTT. Its protein product is CASSLNRHPGEAFF. Supplemented by reference TRBV9 and TRBJ1-1, the full variable domain reads DSGVTQTPKHLITATGQRVTLRCSPRSGDLSVYWYQQSLDQGLQFLIQYYNGEERAKGNILERFSAQQFPDLHSELNLSSLELGDSALYFCASSLNRHPGEAFFGQGTRLTVV.